This T cell receptor beta chain derives from a study of T cell changes during pregnancy in multiple sclerosis. Clones were read by immunoSEQ multiplex PCR, and TCRdb kept only the in-frame ones, dropping some. This table holds fewer than 70,000 clones, 85% to 95% found once. This CDR3 has 14 residues. Germline V gene lookup returns CDR1 SGHDT and CDR2 YYEEEE. The V segment lost 5 bases and the J segment 4 bases; nucleotides outside the gene matches: 9. The V call is TRBV5-6, the J call TRBJ2-7; 7 bases match TRBD1. This sample comprised CD8+ T cells from peripheral blood mononuclear cells, obtained in the third trimester of pregnancy. The TCR was taken from a female donor in good health, enrolled as a control in a pregnancy study. The CDR3 spells CASRTGMDLYEQYF. The DNA for the CDR3 is TGTGCCAGCAGGACAGGGATGGACCTGTACGAGCAGTACTTC.